These T cell receptor beta chains were read from a single sample in a study of cytomegalovirus exposure and HLA in healthy donors. TCRdb's table, derived via immunoSEQ multiplex PCR, lists solely in-frame clones and lacks some. Among fewer than 80,000 clones listed, less than 85% were seen once. The sequenced material came from PBMCs. These receptor sequences come from a woman between 25 and 40 years old in good health and CMV-seronegative. Each CDR3 is given with its conserved first and last residue. D genes are given only for firm matches. Some rows mark clone size as missing; the rest say once, few, many or name a class of expanded clone.

NA	TRBJ1-2	NA	TRBV9	TGTGCCAGCAGCGTAGTCCCGGAGGGCTATGGCTACACCTTC	CASSVVPEGYGYTF
TRBD1	TRBJ2-1	few	TRBV29-1	TGCAGCGTAGCGACAGGGGCTTCTTGGAATGAGCAGTTCTTC	CSVATGASWNEQFF
TRBD1	TRBJ1-1	few	TRBV7-2	TGTGCCAGCAGCTTGGGAGAGGACAGGGTGCGTACTGAAGCTTTCTTT	CASSLGEDRVRTEAFF
NA	TRBJ2-3	once	TRBV7-3	TGTGCCAGCAGCTTAAACCCGACTGGCACAGATACGCAGTATTTT	CASSLNPTGTDTQYF
NA	TRBJ2-2	NA	TRBV7-3	TGTGCCAGCAGCTCCCAAACCGTAGACACCGGGGAGCTGTTTTTT	CASSSQTVDTGELFF
NA	TRBJ1-6	NA	TRBV6-1	TGTGCCAGCAGTGAAGATCAAAACAGGGTTTCACCCCTCCACTTT	CASSEDQNRVSPLHF
NA	TRBJ1-3	NA	TRBV6-6	TGTGCCAGCAGGCCTCAGGGAAACGGAAACACCATATATTTT	CASRPQGNGNTIYF
NA	TRBJ1-1	NA	TRBV7-2	TGTGCCAGCAGCTTAGGGCTGACAGGGAACACTGAAGCTTTCTTT	CASSLGLTGNTEAFF
TRBD1	TRBJ1-1	NA	TRBV5-1	TGCGCCAGCAGCTCCACAGGGGGCCGAACTGAAGCTTTCTTT	CASSSTGGRTEAFF
TRBD1	TRBJ2-2	NA	TRBV28	TGTGCCAGCAGTTTAGACAGGGATCCCGGGGAGCTGTTTTTT	CASSLDRDPGELFF
TRBD2	TRBJ2-2	NA	TRBV28	TGTGCCACCCGCGGCGGGGGGAGTAGGGGGGAGCTGTTTTTT	CATRGGGSRGELFF
TRBD1	TRBJ2-3	few	TRBV19	TGTGCCAGTAGTCGAGACAGGGCCTCCACAGATACGCAGTATTTT	CASSRDRASTDTQYF
NA	TRBJ1-1	NA	TRBV25-1	TGTGCCAGCACCACCGAGTACACTGAAGCTTTCTTT	CASTTEYTEAFF
NA	TRBJ2-1	NA	TRBV7-3	TGTGCCAGCAGCTTAGAGGTTTGGTTCTTC	CASSLEVWFF
NA	TRBJ2-5	NA	TRBV9	TGTGCCAGCAGCCAGACACTCCAAGAGACCCAGTACTTC	CASSQTLQETQYF
NA	TRBJ2-2	NA	TRBV21-1	TGTGCCAGCAGCAAAGGAAGAGGGCAGAACACCGGGGAGCTGTTTTTT	CASSKGRGQNTGELFF
TRBD1	TRBJ1-5	NA	TRBV2	TGTGCCAGCAGCTCCGACAGGGGTGGTCAGCCCCAGCATTTT	CASSSDRGGQPQHF
TRBD1	TRBJ2-7	NA	TRBV29-1	TGCAGAGCTACAGGACAGGCTGGCGAGCAGTACTTC	CRATGQAGEQYF
NA	TRBJ2-1	NA	TRBV4-3	TGCGCCAGCAGTTCAGTCGTCGATGGGGAGGCGCAGTTCTTC	CASSSVVDGEAQFF
TRBD2	TRBJ2-1	NA	TRBV5-5	TGTGCCAGCAGCTTAGGACTAGCGGGAGTTAGTGAGCAGTTCTTC	CASSLGLAGVSEQFF
NA	TRBJ1-1	NA	TRBV2	TGTGCCAGCAGGGACAGTGAACTGAACACTGAAGCTTTCTTT	CASRDSELNTEAFF
TRBD2	TRBJ2-3	NA	TRBV7-9	TGTTCCAGCAGCCTCCGACTAGCGGGAGGCGCAGATACGCAGTATTTT	CSSSLRLAGGADTQYF
TRBD1	TRBJ2-4	few	TRBV6-5	TGTGCCACCGGACAGGGGAAAAACATTCAGTACTTC	CATGQGKNIQYF
TRBD1	TRBJ2-1	NA	TRBV30	TGTGCCTGGAGTTGGGACAGGGGGTACAATGAGCAGTTCTTC	CAWSWDRGYNEQFF
NA	TRBJ2-7	once	TRBV6-1	TGTGCCAGCGGAGAAAGACTCCGCGAGCAGTACTTC	CASGERLREQYF
TRBD2	TRBJ2-5	NA	TRBV19	TGTGCCAGTAGTATCGTAGCGGGGGGGCAAGAGACCCAGTACTTC	CASSIVAGGQETQYF
NA	TRBJ2-7	few	TRBV4-1	TGCGCCAGCAGCCAAATGAGGGCCTCTAGCGACCCCTACGAGCAGTACTTC	CASSQMRASSDPYEQYF
NA	TRBJ1-1	NA	TRBV28	TGTGCCAGCAGTTCTCCCGCACAGGCAAACACTGAAGCTTTCTTT	CASSSPAQANTEAFF
TRBD2	TRBJ2-1	NA	TRBV7-8	TGTGCCAGCAGCTTAGTGACAGCGGGAGAATATGAGCAGTTCTTC	CASSLVTAGEYEQFF
NA	TRBJ2-4	NA	TRBV28	TGTGCCAGCAGCCCTACTAGGACGGATAACATTCAGTACTTC	CASSPTRTDNIQYF
NA	TRBJ1-3	NA	TRBV30	TGTGCCTGGAGTGTTGGGTCGGGAGGAAACACCATATATTTT	CAWSVGSGGNTIYF
NA	TRBJ1-1	NA	TRBV6-5	TGTGCCAGCGGGGCGGAAATCGCTTTCTTT	CASGAEIAFF
TRBD2	TRBJ2-7	NA	TRBV10-1	TGCGCCAGCAGTGACCCCCCGTCCGGCCTAGCGGAAGACCCCTACGAGCAGTACTTC	CASSDPPSGLAEDPYEQYF
TRBD1	TRBJ2-2	NA	TRBV7-9	TGTGCCAGCAGCTTAGAGACAGGGGGCATAGGCACCGGGGAGCTGTTTTTT	CASSLETGGIGTGELFF
TRBD1	TRBJ1-1	few	TRBV5-1	TGCGCCAGCAGCCCTGGACAGGGCTTGAACACTGAAGCTTTCTTT	CASSPGQGLNTEAFF
NA	TRBJ2-5	few	TRBV7-8	TGTGCCAGCAGCTTAGACGCAGACACCTCGGGGGAGCAGTACTTC	CASSLDADTSGEQYF
NA	TRBJ1-4	NA	TRBV6-1	TGTGCCAGCAGTGAGGCATTGGGGGGGAGTGAAAAACTGTTTTTT	CASSEALGGSEKLFF
NA	TRBJ2-1	once	TRBV5-1	TGCGCCAGCAGCTCAGGGGACGGGTCCTACAATGAGCAGTTCTTC	CASSSGDGSYNEQFF
NA	TRBJ2-7	NA	TRBV6-5	TGTGCCAGCAGTCGCGGGACAGTTTACTACGAGCAGTACTTC	CASSRGTVYYEQYF
NA	TRBJ2-1	NA	TRBV28	TGTGCCAGCACCCGACGGGGTGGCAATGAGCAGTTCTTC	CASTRRGGNEQFF
NA	TRBJ1-5	NA	TRBV27	TGTACCAGCAGTTTCTTCAGCAATCAGCCCCAGCATTTT	CTSSFFSNQPQHF
NA	TRBJ2-1	NA	TRBV19	TGTGCCAGTAACGGGGGCTCCTACAATGAGCAGTTCTTC	CASNGGSYNEQFF
NA	TRBJ1-1	NA	TRBV20-1	TGCAGTGCTCCGTATTATGAAGCTTTCTTT	CSAPYYEAFF
NA	TRBJ2-1	once	TRBV6-1	TGTGCCAGTCGACAAGTCCGCGTGCAGTTCTTC	CASRQVRVQFF
NA	TRBJ2-1	NA	TRBV10-1	TGCGCCAGCAGTGAGTCCCCCAAAGACTTCAGCTCCTACAATGAGCAGTTCTTC	CASSESPKDFSSYNEQFF
NA	TRBJ1-4	few	TRBV5-1	TGCGCCAGCAGCCCTTCAGGGGCGGATGAAAAACTGTTTTTT	CASSPSGADEKLFF
TRBD2	TRBJ2-1	NA	TRBV7-3	TGTGCCAGCAGCTCTAGCGGGAGATGGGGTAATGAGCAGTTCTTC	CASSSSGRWGNEQFF
NA	TRBJ2-7	once	TRBV28	TGTGCCAGCAGGCCCAGGGGTCACGACGAGCAGTACTTC	CASRPRGHDEQYF
NA	TRBJ1-3	NA	TRBV7-2	TGTGCCAGCAGCCCCCAGCGGGGCTACACCATATATTTT	CASSPQRGYTIYF
NA	TRBJ1-1	NA	TRBV5-1	TGCGCCAGCAGCTTGGGCAACATGAACACTGAAGCTTTCTTT	CASSLGNMNTEAFF
TRBD1	TRBJ2-7	few	TRBV5-1	TGCGCCAGCGGTTACCTTGACAGGGCCTACGAGCAGTACTTC	CASGYLDRAYEQYF
TRBD2	TRBJ2-4	NA	TRBV29-1	TGCAGCGTTCGCACTAGCGGGACGTCGAACATTCAGTACTTC	CSVRTSGTSNIQYF
TRBD1	TRBJ1-5	NA	TRBV6-5	TGTGCCAGCAGGGGCCGGACAGGGGAGAATCGGCCCCAGCATTTT	CASRGRTGENRPQHF
NA	TRBJ2-7	NA	TRBV28	TGTGCCAGCAGTTCCCCCACTGCGAAGCTTGGCTACGAGCAGTACTTC	CASSSPTAKLGYEQYF
NA	TRBJ2-7	NA	TRBV25-1	TGTGCCAGCAGTCAACGACGGGGTCGCGACGAGCAGTACTTC	CASSQRRGRDEQYF
NA	TRBJ2-5	few	TRBV7-8	TGTGCCAGCAGCCGGATAAGGGACACAAAAGAGACCCAGTACTTC	CASSRIRDTKETQYF
NA	TRBJ1-2	NA	TRBV19	TGTGTTTGTTTCAAAGAGAAGGCGGCATACGGCTACACCTTC	CVCFKEKAAYGYTF